The present T cell receptor beta chain was sequenced within a study of cytotoxic CD8 clonotypes in ibrutinib-treated CLL. This clone was seen more than once but under ten times. Method: immunoSEQ multiplex PCR; TCRdb's copy keeps in-frame clones and lacks some. Of fewer than 400,000 clones in the sample, over 55% were seen once. The CDR3 covers 14 residues. Germline V gene sequence: CDR1 SNHLY, CDR2 FYNNEI. V shed 2 bases and J shed 0 bases, with 8 bases lying between them. The chain links TRBV2 to TRBJ2-7, with TRBD1 as a possible D gene (6 bases). Sequenced material: PBMCs, taken after 36 months of ibrutinib treatment. This sequence originates from a human donor with chronic lymphocytic leukemia. The CDR3 sequence: CASSERGNSYEQYF. The CDR3 coding sequence is TGTGCCAGCAGTGAAAGGGGGAACTCCTACGAGCAGTACTTC.